The 10 T cell receptor beta chains listed next were all sequenced from one sample in a study of tumor-infiltrating lymphocytes in primary liver carcinoma. Germline DNA was also extracted, while the blood RNA originated from unsorted whole blood. With a constant-region primer, TCR beta cDNA was made from about 0.55 ug of total RNA. Slightly modified ARM-PCR, run as three nested multiplex PCR rounds, produced the TCR beta libraries. The two initial PCR rounds, around 11 cycles each, used TRBV1-TRBV30 forward and C-beta reverse primers. TCRdb re-called the multiplex PCR reads with MiXCR, one entry per CDR3 protein. The sample holds approximately 300,000 distinct CDR3 sequences, 65% seen once. Sequencing input: peripheral blood. These receptors originate from a man aged 35-49 years with primary liver carcinoma and hepatitis B virus infection.

As to this clonotype: A junction end diverges from the germline sequence, so it may reflect a read error. The chain recombines TRBV5-5 with TRBJ1-5; D is uncertain. The length of the CDR3 is 13 residues. From germline, CDR1 is SGHKS and CDR2 YYEKEE (reference sequence). Here the CDR3 DNA reads TGTGCCAGCAGTTTGGATTCTAATCAGTCCCAGCATTTT. Translated, it gives CASSLDSNQSQHF. Combining the CDR3 with reference TRBV5-5 and TRBJ1-5 gives the whole variable domain DAGVTQSPTHLIKTRGQQVTLRCSPISGHKSVSWYQQVLGQGPQFIFQYYEKEERGRGNFPDRFSARQFPNYSSELNVNALLLGDSALYLCASSLDSNQSQHFGDGTRLSIL.

As for this clonotype: One end of the junction fails to match germline, which may point to a read error. The chain carries TRBV29-1 and TRBJ2-5; tentatively, D is TRBD2 (6 bases). Germline CDR1 reads SQVTM; CDR2 reads ANQGSEA. The CDR3 sequence is 13 residues long. The CDR3 here is CSSPVEGQEAQYF. The CDR3 coding sequence is TGCAGCTCACCAGTGGAGGGCCAAGAGGCCCAGTACTTC.

This clonotype has at least ten counts. The chain recombines TRBV6-2 or TRBV6-3 with TRBJ2-7, with D possibly TRBD2 on 6 matching bases. Per the germline V gene, CDR1 is MNHEY and CDR2 is SVGEGT. This CDR3 has 12 residues. The germline V and J ends were trimmed by 6 bases and 6 bases, with 12 bases remaining between them. CDR3 bases: TGTGCCAGCAGCTTAGCGGTCGGCGAGCAGTACTTC. Translated: CASSLAVGEQYF.

This clonotype was seen a handful of times. The chain has TRBV5-1 and TRBJ2-1, with 9 bases fitting TRBD2. The CDR3 length is 14 residues. J was trimmed by 4 bases and V by 8 bases; bases with no gene match: 7. The germline V gene has CDR1 SGHRS and CDR2 YFSETQ. CDR3: CASTIAGAYNEQFF. The DNA of the CDR3 is TGCGCCAGTACTATAGCGGGAGCGTACAATGAGCAGTTCTTC.

This rearrangement joins TRBV12-3 or TRBV12-4 to TRBJ1-3; no definite D call. This CDR3 region has 17 residues. Deletions cut 4 bases from V and 4 bases from J, with 20 bases between. DNA of the CDR3: TGTGCCAGCAGTTCGACCCCGTCAGTCAGAGGGGGAAACACCATATATTTT. It yields the protein CASSSTPSVRGGNTIYF.

The V and J genes are TRBV5-4 and TRBJ2-2; no clear D. The CDR3 is 14 residues long. Trimming took off 2 bases at V and 2 bases at J, with 7 bases between the two ends. CDR1 is SGHNT, CDR2 YYREEE, per germline (reference sequence). Here the CDR3 DNA reads TGTGCCAGCAGCTTTGGGCACAACACCGGGGAGCTGTTTTTT. This codes for CASSFGHNTGELFF.

As to this clonotype: Lacking the conserved final phenylalanine or tryptophan, this CDR3 likely reflects a read error. The gene calls are TRBV11-2 and TRBJ2-7; TRBD1 matches at 8 bases. Germline V gene sequence: CDR1 SGHAT, CDR2 FQNNGV. The CDR3 runs to 14 residues. The J segment lost 2 bases and the V segment lost 8 bases, leaving 8 bases of the junction unmatched. The CDR3 bases are TGTGCCAGCGGCCCGGACAGGGCGACCTACGAGCAGTACCTC. As protein: CASGPDRATYEQYL.

The chain combines TRBV6-5 with TRBJ2-2; 7 bases agree with TRBD1. CDR1 and CDR2 from the germline V gene are MNHEY and SVGAGI. Unmatched junction bases numbered 11, after V lost 6 bases and J lost 7 bases. The CDR3 loop spans 15 amino acids. DNA of the CDR3: TGTGCCAGCAGGCCCAGAGGGGGCCAGAGCGGGGAGCTGTTTTTT. Translated: CASRPRGGQSGELFF.

Only a few counts were recorded for this clonotype. V usage is TRBV10-3 and J usage is TRBJ2-5; 14 bases map to TRBD2. The germline V gene encodes CDR1 ENHRY and CDR2 SYGVKD. Trimming at V came to 3 bases and at J to 2 bases, leaving 2 bases not matched to a gene. The CDR3 loop spans 16 amino acids. DNA of the CDR3: TGTGCCATCAGTGAAGGACTAGCGGGAGGACAAGAGACCCAGTACTTC. It translates to CAISEGLAGGQETQYF.

Concerning this clonotype: Given a much more abundant clone one base away, this may be a read error. J is TRBJ1-5 and V is TRBV6-1; TRBD1 might be the D (6 bases). The CDR3 totals 14 residues. Germline V gene lookup returns CDR1 MNHNS and CDR2 SASEGT. The CDR3 nucleotides read TGTGCCAGCAATGAACAGGGACACAATCAGCCCCAGCATTTT. This gives the protein CASNEQGHNQPQHF.